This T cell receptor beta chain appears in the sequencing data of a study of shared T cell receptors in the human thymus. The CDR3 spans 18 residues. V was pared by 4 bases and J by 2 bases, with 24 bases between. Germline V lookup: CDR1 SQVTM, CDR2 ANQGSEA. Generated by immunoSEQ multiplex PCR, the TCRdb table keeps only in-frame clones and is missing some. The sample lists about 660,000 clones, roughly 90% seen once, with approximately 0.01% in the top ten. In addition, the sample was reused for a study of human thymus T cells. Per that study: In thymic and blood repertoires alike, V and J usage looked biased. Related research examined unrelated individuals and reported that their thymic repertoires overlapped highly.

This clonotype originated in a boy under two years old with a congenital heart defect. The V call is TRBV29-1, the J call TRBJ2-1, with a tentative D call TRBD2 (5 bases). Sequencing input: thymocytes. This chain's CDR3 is CSVAPRRRASGPYNEQFF. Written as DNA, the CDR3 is TGCAGCGTTGCCCCGCGGCGGCGTGCGAGCGGTCCCTACAATGAGCAGTTCTTC.